Following are 15 T cell receptor beta chains from one sample sequenced in a study of low-dose radiotherapy and immunotherapy resistance in tumors. First-strand cDNA relied on TRAV- and TRBV-specific primers spanning alpha and beta chains. TCR amplification ran 15 to 25 PCR cycles using constant-region and V-primer adapter primers. TCRdb itself ran the reads through MiXCR, one entry per CDR3 protein. The top ten clones hold around 6% of a sample with 8,500 to 10,000 distinct CDR3 sequences, about two fifths of them seen once. The receptors were gathered from a human donor with advanced metastatic prostate, ovarian, gallbladder or colorectal cancer (not recorded which). This table probably holds off-target reads from a library built for another chain.

Points on this clonotype: Sequence at one end of the junction differs from germline and may be a read error. The rearrangement joins TRBV23-1 to TRBJ2-2, with D unclear. TRBV23-1 is known as an ORF, though its function is uncertain. This CDR3 has 9 residues. The CDR3 coding sequence is TGCGACAGCCCCGGGGAGCTGTTTTTT. This sequence encodes CDSPGELFF.

A word on this clonotype: Relative to the germline gene, one junction end is altered; a read error may explain this. The V and J genes are TRBV5-1 and TRBJ2-4; tentatively, D is TRBD2 (6 bases). Germline CDR1 reads SGHRS; CDR2 reads YFSETQ. CDR3 length: 13 residues. The CDR3 region has the DNA TGCACCAGCAGCTCGGGGGATGCGGACATTCAGTACTTC. This codes for CTSSSGDADIQYF.

The V and J genes are TRBV10-3 and TRBJ1-1; no reliable D call. Per germline, CDR1 ENHRY and CDR2 SYGVKD. Trimming left V 5 bases short and J 1 base short, with 8 bases between. This CDR3 is built from 13 residues. CDR3 sequence: CAISPTTNTEAFF. CDR3 DNA: TGTGCCATCAGTCCGACAACGAACACTGAAGCTTTCTTT.

This clonotype has more than one count but fewer than ten. This chain uses TRBV7-2 with TRBJ1-3, with no clear D. V lost 0 bases to trimming and J lost 5 bases, with 11 bases between them. Germline loops: CDR1 SGHTA, CDR2 FQGNSA. This CDR3 spans 15 amino acids. This chain's CDR3 is CASSLATTVRNTIYF. The CDR3, as DNA: TGTGCCAGCAGCTTAGCTACGACGGTCAGAAACACCATATATTTT.

The chain couples TRBV4-2 to TRBJ2-3, with D tentatively TRBD2 (6 bases). Trimming cost V 2 bases and J 4 bases, with 10 bases left between them. The CDR3 is made up of 14 amino acids. Germline CDR1 LGHNA, CDR2 YNFKEQ. The chain's CDR3 is CASSQRPGADTQYF. CDR3 in DNA: TGTGCCAGCAGCCAACGTCCGGGGGCAGATACGCAGTATTTT.

The genes are TRBV3-1 and TRBJ1-3; D gene unclear. The CDR3 contains 15 residues. The V end was cut by 4 bases, the J end by 0 bases, with 10 bases between. CDR1 and CDR2 from the germline V gene are LGHDT and YNNKEL (reference sequence). The CDR3 loop is CASSLDGYSGNTIYF. DNA for the CDR3: TGTGCCAGCAGCCTGGACGGCTACTCTGGAAACACCATATATTTT.

A few counts support this clonotype. This chain uses TRBV5-1 with TRBJ1-1, with TRBD1 matching 7 bases. This CDR3 is built from 16 residues. V gave up 4 bases and J gave up 0 bases; unmatched junction bases: 9. Germline CDR1 and CDR2: SGHRS and YFSETQ. CDR3 loop: CASSETTGQVNTEAFF. CDR3 in DNA: TGCGCCAGCAGCGAGACTACAGGACAGGTGAACACTGAAGCTTTCTTT.

CDR3 protein: CASSLPDGEQFF. CDR3 bases: TGTGCCAGCAGCCTTCCTGATGGTGAGCAGTTCTTC. V and J are TRBV7-9 and TRBJ2-1, with unresolved D. V was clipped by 5 bases and J by 9 bases, with 11 bases between them. CDR1 is SEHNR and CDR2 is FQNEAQ in the germline V gene (reference sequence). This CDR3 is built from 12 residues.

A note on this clonotype: Only one base separates this from a far larger clonotype, so it likely reflects a read error. The genes are TRBV27 and TRBJ2-1, with 11 positions matching TRBD1. Trimming cost V 7 bases and J 10 bases; bases outside gene matches: 18. The CDR3 runs 17 residues. CDR1 is MNHEY and CDR2 is SMNVEV in the germline V gene (reference sequence). CDR3 sequence: CASIGRRTGGPRDEQFF. CDR3 nucleotides: TGTGCCAGCATAGGAAGACGGACAGGGGGCCCGAGGGACGAGCAGTTCTTC.

The V gene is TRBV7-9, the J gene TRBJ2-3; D remains ambiguous. The germline V gene has CDR1 SEHNR and CDR2 FQNEAQ (reference sequence). V was pared by 2 bases and J by 5 bases, with 5 bases between. The CDR3 is 12 residues long. CDR3 nucleotides: TGTGCCAGCAGCTTAATGGTAGATACGCAGTATTTT. Amino acids: CASSLMVDTQYF.

The chain joins TRBV3-1 to TRBJ2-5; TRBD1 aligns across 7 bases. This CDR3 spans 13 amino acids. V lost 4 bases, J lost 4 bases, and 3 bases stayed unmatched. The germline V gene has CDR1 LGHDT and CDR2 YNNKEL (reference sequence). The CDR3 nucleotides are TGTGCCAGCAGCCTGAACAGGGGAGAGACCCAGTACTTC. Protein sequence: CASSLNRGETQYF.

Here the CDR3 reads CASSDSLGSTDTQYF. The CDR3 DNA is TGTGCCAGCAGCGACAGCTTGGGGAGCACAGATACGCAGTATTTT. The chain employs TRBV13 and TRBJ2-3, with a weak D call TRBD1 (5 bases). The CDR3 consists of 15 residues. Germline lookup yields CDR1 PRHDT and CDR2 FYEKMQ (reference sequence). With 5 bases removed from V and 0 bases from J, the gap between germline ends came to 12 bases.

This rearrangement joins TRBV4-1 to TRBJ2-2; tentative D call: TRBD2 (6 bases). V was clipped by 4 bases and J by 6 bases, with 15 bases between them. The length of the CDR3 is 15 residues. Germline V gives CDR1 MGHRA, CDR2 YSYEKL. The CDR3 spells CASSREASGSGELFF. The CDR3 bases are TGCGCCAGCAGCCGGGAGGCGTCGGGGTCCGGGGAGCTGTTTTTT.

This clonotype has a handful of counts. The chain combines TRBV28 with TRBJ2-1; 10 bases align to TRBD2. CDR3 length equals 18 residues. V gave up 3 bases and J gave up 2 bases; unmatched junction bases: 10. CDR1 and CDR2 from the germline V gene are MDHEN and SYDVKM. The CDR3 bases are TGTGCCAGCAGTTTCAAGCGTCGACTAGCGGGTCCCTACAATGAGCAGTTCTTC. This encodes CASSFKRRLAGPYNEQFF.

This chain uses TRBV6-2 or TRBV6-3 with TRBJ2-7, with TRBD2 matching over 8 bases. Looked up from germline, CDR1 is MNHEY and CDR2 is SVGEGT. The CDR3 is 13 amino acids. The V gene end was trimmed by 8 bases and the J gene end by 6 bases; junction bases not matched to a gene: 9. DNA for the CDR3: TGTGCCAGCGGGCCGGGGGGGTCGTTCGAGCAGTACTTC. Amino acids: CASGPGGSFEQYF.